These 3 T cell receptor beta chains were all obtained from the same sample, sequenced in a study of blood T cell repertoires in COVID-19. TCRdb's table, derived via immunoSEQ multiplex PCR, lists solely in-frame clones and lacks some. The data show 35,000 or so clones, with around nine tenths seen just once and less than 50% held by the top ten. What was sequenced was peripheral blood. The receptor source for this set is a man aged 55 to 70 with active or convalescent COVID-19.

V is TRBV19 and J is TRBJ2-7; perhaps TRBD2 as D (6 bases). The germline V gene has CDR1 LNHDA and CDR2 SQIVND (reference sequence). The CDR3 has 16 residues. Trimming stripped 0 bases from V and 3 bases from J, with 15 bases between. The CDR3 spells CASSIEGGRGVYEQYF. The CDR3 DNA reads as TGTGCCAGTAGTATAGAGGGGGGACGAGGAGTCTACGAGCAGTACTTC. The full variable domain, in which reference TRBV19 and TRBJ2-7 provide the parts outside the CDR3, is DGGITQSPKYLFRKEGQNVTLSCEQNLNHDAMYWYRQDPGQGLRLIYYSQIVNDFQKGDIAEGYSVSREKKESFPLTVTSAQKNPTAFYLCASSIEGGRGVYEQYFGPGTRLTVT.

This rearrangement joins TRBV5-1 to TRBJ2-3; TRBD2 might be the D (6 bases). CDR1 is SGHRS, CDR2 YFSETQ, per germline. The CDR3 spans 16 residues. V shed 0 bases and J shed 4 bases, with 15 bases lying between them. The CDR3 DNA follows: TGCGCCAGCAGCTTGGTAGGTGCGGGAAGGTCAGATACGCAGTATTTT. Translating it yields CASSLVGAGRSDTQYF.

This sequence joins TRBV11-3 and TRBJ2-1; tentatively, D is TRBD2 (6 bases). The CDR3 spans 14 residues. Trimming took 3 bases from V and 9 from J, leaving 15 bases between them. CDR1 and CDR2 (germline): SGHNT, YENEEA. This CDR3 is CASSFSGEMGEQFF. CDR3 DNA: TGTGCCAGCAGCTTCTCGGGAGAAATGGGTGAGCAGTTCTTC.